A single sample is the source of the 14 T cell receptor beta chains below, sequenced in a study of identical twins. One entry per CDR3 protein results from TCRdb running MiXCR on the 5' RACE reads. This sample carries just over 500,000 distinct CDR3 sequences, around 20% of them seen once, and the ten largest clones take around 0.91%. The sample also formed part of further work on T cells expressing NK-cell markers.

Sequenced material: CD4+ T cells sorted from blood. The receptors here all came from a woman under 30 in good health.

The CDR3 reads CASRLFRDGNQPQHF. DNA for the CDR3: TGTGCCAGCAGGTTATTTCGGGACGGGAATCAGCCCCAGCATTTT. The chain joins TRBV2 to TRBJ1-5; D is perhaps TRBD1 (5 bases). The CDR3 sequence is 15 residues long. V was clipped by 6 bases and J by 4 bases, with 16 bases between them. Germline V gene data show CDR1 as SNHLY and CDR2 as FYNNEI.

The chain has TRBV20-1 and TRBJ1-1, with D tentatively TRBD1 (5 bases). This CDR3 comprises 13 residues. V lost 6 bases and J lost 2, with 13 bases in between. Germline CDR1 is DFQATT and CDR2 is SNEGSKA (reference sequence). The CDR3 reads CSARTPSNTEAFF. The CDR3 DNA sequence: TGCAGTGCGAGGACACCATCAAACACTGAAGCTTTCTTT.

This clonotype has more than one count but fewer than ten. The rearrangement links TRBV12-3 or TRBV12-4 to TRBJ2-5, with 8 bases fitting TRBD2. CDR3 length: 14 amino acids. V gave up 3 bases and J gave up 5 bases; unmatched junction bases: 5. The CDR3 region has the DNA TGTGCCAGCAGTTTTTCGGGGGGGCACGAGACCCAGTACTTC. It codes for CASSFSGGHETQYF.

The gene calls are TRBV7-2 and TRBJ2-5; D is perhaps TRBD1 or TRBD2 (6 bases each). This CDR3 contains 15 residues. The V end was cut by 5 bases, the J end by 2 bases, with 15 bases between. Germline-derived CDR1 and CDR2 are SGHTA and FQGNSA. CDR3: CASSPQGRRQETQYF. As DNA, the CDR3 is TGTGCCAGCAGCCCCCAGGGGAGGAGACAAGAGACCCAGTACTTC.

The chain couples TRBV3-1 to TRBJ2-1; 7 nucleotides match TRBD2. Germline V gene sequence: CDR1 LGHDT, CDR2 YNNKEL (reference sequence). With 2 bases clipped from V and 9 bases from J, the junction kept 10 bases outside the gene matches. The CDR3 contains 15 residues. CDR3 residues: CASSQHAGVSTEQFF. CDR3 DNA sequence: TGTGCCAGCAGCCAACACGCGGGAGTTAGCACTGAGCAGTTCTTC.

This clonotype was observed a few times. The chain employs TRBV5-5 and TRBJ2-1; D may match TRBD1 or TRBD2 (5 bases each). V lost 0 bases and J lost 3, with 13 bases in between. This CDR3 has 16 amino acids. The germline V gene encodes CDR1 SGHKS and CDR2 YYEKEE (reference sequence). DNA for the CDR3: TGTGCCAGCAGCTTGGGAGGGTGGGACCACTACAATGAGCAGTTCTTC. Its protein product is CASSLGGWDHYNEQFF.

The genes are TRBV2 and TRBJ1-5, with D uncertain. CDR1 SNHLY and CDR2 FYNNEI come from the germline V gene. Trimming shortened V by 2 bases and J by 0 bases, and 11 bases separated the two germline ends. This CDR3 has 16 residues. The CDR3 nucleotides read TGTGCCAGCAGTGAATTGGCCAGACATAGCAATCAGCCCCAGCATTTT. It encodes CASSELARHSNQPQHF.

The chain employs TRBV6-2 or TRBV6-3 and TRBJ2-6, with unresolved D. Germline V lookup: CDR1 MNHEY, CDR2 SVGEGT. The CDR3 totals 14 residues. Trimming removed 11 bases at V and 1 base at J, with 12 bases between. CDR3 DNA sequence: TGTGCCTGCCTGGGGTGGTCTGGGGCCAACGTCCTGACTTTC. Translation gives CACLGWSGANVLTF.

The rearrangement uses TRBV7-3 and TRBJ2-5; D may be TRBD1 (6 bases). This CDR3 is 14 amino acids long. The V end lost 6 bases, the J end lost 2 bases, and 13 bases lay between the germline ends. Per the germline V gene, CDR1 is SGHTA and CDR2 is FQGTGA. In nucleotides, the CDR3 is TGTGCCAGCAGTTCTTCAGGGGTACAAGAGACCCAGTACTTC. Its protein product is CASSSSGVQETQYF.

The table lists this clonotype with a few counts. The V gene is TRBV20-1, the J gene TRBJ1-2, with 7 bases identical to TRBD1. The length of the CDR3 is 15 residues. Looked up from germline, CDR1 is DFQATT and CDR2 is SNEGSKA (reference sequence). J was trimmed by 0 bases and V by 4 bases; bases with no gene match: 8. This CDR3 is CSATAGGGANYGYTF. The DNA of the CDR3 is TGCAGTGCTACCGCAGGGGGGGGTGCTAACTATGGCTACACCTTC.

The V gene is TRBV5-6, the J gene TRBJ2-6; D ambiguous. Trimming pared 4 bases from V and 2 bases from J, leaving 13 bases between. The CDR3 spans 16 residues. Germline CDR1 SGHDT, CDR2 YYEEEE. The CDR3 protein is CASSLVRPTGANVLTF. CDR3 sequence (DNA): TGTGCCAGCAGCCTGGTTAGGCCGACTGGGGCCAACGTCCTGACTTTC. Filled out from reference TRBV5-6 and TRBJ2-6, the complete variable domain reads DAGVTQSPTHLIKTRGQQVTLRCSPKSGHDTVSWYQQALGQGPQFIFQYYEEEERQRGNFPDRFSGHQFPNYSSELNVNALLLGDSALYLCASSLVRPTGANVLTFGAGSRLTVL.

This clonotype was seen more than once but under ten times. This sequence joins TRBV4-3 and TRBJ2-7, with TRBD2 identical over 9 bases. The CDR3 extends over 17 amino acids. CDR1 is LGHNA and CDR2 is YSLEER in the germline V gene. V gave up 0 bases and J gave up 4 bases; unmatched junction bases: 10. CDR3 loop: CASSQDPIGLARYEQYF. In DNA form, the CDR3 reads TGCGCCAGCAGCCAAGATCCCATTGGACTAGCGAGATACGAGCAGTACTTC.

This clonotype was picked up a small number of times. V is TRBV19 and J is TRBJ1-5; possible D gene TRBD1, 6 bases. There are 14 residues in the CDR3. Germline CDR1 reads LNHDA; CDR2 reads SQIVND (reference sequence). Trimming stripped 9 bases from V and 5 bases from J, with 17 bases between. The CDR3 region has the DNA TGTGCCAGCAGGAGGACCGGGACATATCAGCCCCAGCATTTT. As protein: CASRRTGTYQPQHF.

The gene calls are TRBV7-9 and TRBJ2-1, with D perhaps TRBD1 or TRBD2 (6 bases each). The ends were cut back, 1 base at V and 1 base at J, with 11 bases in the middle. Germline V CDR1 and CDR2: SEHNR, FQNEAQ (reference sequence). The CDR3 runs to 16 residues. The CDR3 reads CASSLGLGGSYNEQFF. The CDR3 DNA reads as TGTGCCAGCAGCTTAGGACTAGGGGGGTCCTACAATGAGCAGTTCTTC.